This TCR beta chain was profiled in a study of Ad26.COV2.S vaccination and SARS-CoV-2 variants. Clones were sequenced by immunoSEQ multiplex PCR, and TCRdb holds only the in-frame ones, with some missing. The profile shows 87,000 or so clones, roughly 84% of them singletons. The sample in question was peripheral blood, obtained after recovery from COVID-19. The receptor comes from a human donor who had recovered from COVID-19.

The CDR3 is CASSQEYGGSYGYTF. The CDR3 DNA reads TGCGCCAGCAGCCAAGAGTATGGGGGTAGCTATGGCTACACCTTC. The gene calls are TRBV4-1 and TRBJ1-2, with D possibly matching TRBD1 (5 bases). CDR1 MGHRA and CDR2 YSYEKL come from the germline V gene. The ends were cut back, 0 bases at V and 4 bases at J, with 12 bases in the middle. This CDR3 has 15 amino acids.